The rows below give T cell receptor beta chains drawn from one sample of a study of T cell responses to AZD1222 COVID-19 vaccine. Generated by immunoSEQ multiplex PCR, the TCRdb table keeps only in-frame clones and is missing some. The sample lists about 120,000 clones; approximately 85% were seen once. Here the sequenced sample was peripheral blood, taken on day 0 of AZD1222 vaccination. Receptors were obtained from an adult in good health. CDR3s include the opening cysteine and the closing phenylalanine or tryptophan. Fields, in order: V gene, CDR3 length, D gene, J gene, clone size, CDR3 protein, CDR3 DNA. A D gene is named only where the DNA matches it firmly. Rows give clone size only sometimes, using once, few, many, or a class for an expanded clone.

TRBV21-1	17	-	TRBJ2-7	once	CASSNEGGPISFYEQYF	TGTGCCAGCAGCAATGAGGGGGGCCCTATCTCCTTCTACGAGCAGTACTTC
TRBV11-2	14	TRBD2	TRBJ2-5	-	CASSLGLAGETQYF	TGTGCCAGCAGCCTAGGACTAGCGGGAGAGACCCAGTACTTC
TRBV6-2/TRBV6-3	15	-	TRBJ2-1	few	CASSYPPPSYNEQFF	TGTGCCAGCAGTTACCCCCCGCCCTCCTACAATGAGCAGTTCTTC
TRBV9	15	TRBD1	TRBJ2-5	-	CASSARQGWAETQYF	TGTGCCAGCAGCGCTCGACAGGGTTGGGCGGAGACCCAGTACTTC
TRBV7-8	17	TRBD2	TRBJ2-1	-	CASSLSELAGPWDEQFF	TGTGCCAGCAGCTTAAGCGAGCTAGCGGGACCCTGGGATGAGCAGTTCTTC
TRBV4-3	15	TRBD2	TRBJ2-7	once	CASSQLAGGSYEQYF	TGCGCCAGCAGCCAACTAGCGGGAGGCTCCTACGAGCAGTACTTC
TRBV19	14	-	TRBJ1-1	-	CASSIGGESTEAFF	TGTGCCAGTAGTATAGGAGGTGAAAGCACTGAAGCTTTCTTT
TRBV18	19	-	TRBJ1-3	-	CASSLYTTLTSPSGNTIYF	TGTGCCAGCTCACTCTACACAACTCTAACGAGTCCCTCTGGAAACACCATATATTTT
TRBV10-1	16	TRBD2	TRBJ2-5	-	CASSEPGGSPGKTQYF	TGCGCCAGCAGTGAGCCGGGCGGGAGCCCCGGAAAGACCCAGTACTTC
TRBV10-3	17	TRBD1	TRBJ2-5	-	CAIKPGQGTADQETQYF	TGTGCCATCAAACCGGGACAGGGGACCGCCGACCAAGAGACCCAGTACTTC
TRBV7-6	16	-	TRBJ2-5	-	CASTNRVRGVQETQYF	TGTGCCAGCACCAACAGGGTTCGTGGTGTGCAAGAGACCCAGTACTTC
TRBV7-2	15	TRBD1	TRBJ1-4	once	CASSLNRGQTMELFF	TGTGCCAGCAGCTTAAACAGGGGGCAGACCATGGAACTGTTTTTT
TRBV28	16	TRBD1	TRBJ2-5	-	CASSLLRGPYQETQYF	TGTGCCAGCAGTCTACTCAGGGGGCCCTACCAAGAGACCCAGTACTTC
TRBV7-2	16	-	TRBJ2-2	once	CASSLDGRKKTGELFF	TGTGCCAGCAGCTTAGATGGCAGGAAGAAGACCGGGGAGCTGTTTTTT
TRBV28	15	-	TRBJ1-1	-	CVSIPPAAWGTEAFF	TGTGTCAGCATCCCTCCCGCGGCCTGGGGCACTGAAGCTTTCTTT
TRBV7-9	14	-	TRBJ2-2	-	CASSLAAGTGELFF	TGTGCCAGCAGCTTAGCGGCAGGGACCGGGGAGCTGTTTTTT
TRBV16	13	TRBD1	TRBJ1-1	-	CASSPTGFTEAFF	TGTGCCAGCAGTCCGACAGGGTTCACTGAAGCTTTCTTT
TRBV10-3	17	-	TRBJ1-2	-	CAISESLGGSRPDGYTF	TGTGCCATCAGTGAGTCCCTGGGGGGCTCAAGGCCAGATGGCTACACCTTC
TRBV2	14	-	TRBJ2-1	once	CASLRTKGFNEQFF	TGTGCCAGTCTCAGGACTAAAGGTTTCAATGAGCAGTTCTTC
TRBV29-1	14	TRBD2	TRBJ2-2	few	CSVDRLAGTGELFF	TGCAGCGTTGATCGGCTAGCGGGGACCGGGGAGCTGTTTTTT
TRBV20-1	13	-	TRBJ2-1	few	CSASAQGYNEQFF	TGCAGTGCTAGTGCACAGGGCTACAATGAGCAGTTCTTC
TRBV4-3	18	TRBD1	TRBJ2-5	-	CASSQEGAGTGVEETQYF	TGCGCCAGCAGCCAAGAGGGAGCAGGGACAGGGGTAGAAGAGACCCAGTACTTC
TRBV4-2	13	-	TRBJ2-7	few	CASSQEWGYEQYF	TGTGCCAGCAGCCAAGAATGGGGCTACGAGCAGTACTTC
TRBV10-3	11	-	TRBJ2-5	once	CAISQTETQYF	TGTGCCATCAGTCAAACAGAGACCCAGTACTTC
TRBV6-2/TRBV6-3	17	TRBD2	TRBJ2-6	-	CASSPLAGLSGANVLTF	TGTGCCAGCAGCCCACTAGCGGGCCTATCTGGGGCCAACGTCCTGACTTTC
TRBV7-2	15	TRBD1	TRBJ1-5	-	CASSPRDRGNQPQHF	TGTGCCAGCAGCCCTCGGGACAGGGGGAATCAGCCCCAGCATTTT
TRBV19	15	-	TRBJ2-5	once	CASSLTNRDMETQYF	TGTGCCAGTAGTCTAACCAACAGGGATATGGAGACCCAGTACTTC
TRBV5-1	14	TRBD1	TRBJ1-2	-	CASSTGVGNYGYTF	TGCGCCAGCAGTACAGGGGTGGGTAACTATGGCTACACCTTC
TRBV4-3	15	-	TRBJ2-3	-	CASSQDFKLTDTQYF	TGCGCCAGCAGCCAAGATTTTAAATTGACAGATACGCAGTATTTT
TRBV7-7	13	-	TRBJ2-7	-	CASSPGEAYEQYF	TGTGCCAGCAGCCCTGGGGAAGCCTACGAGCAGTACTTC
TRBV7-9	14	-	TRBJ1-1	-	CASTQDSLNTEAFF	TGTGCCAGCACACAAGACAGCCTGAACACTGAAGCTTTCTTT
TRBV10-3	12	-	TRBJ2-7	-	CAISARPYEQYF	TGTGCCATCAGTGCCAGACCCTACGAGCAGTACTTC
TRBV6-1	15	-	TRBJ2-5	-	CASSEVGVVVETQYF	TGTGCCAGCAGTGAAGTGGGTGTGGTGGTCGAGACCCAGTACTTC
TRBV6-5	15	-	TRBJ1-6	-	CASGRMQGTVSPLHF	TGTGCCAGCGGTAGGATGCAGGGAACAGTTTCACCCCTCCACTTT
TRBV19	15	-	TRBJ1-2	-	CASSINLRGTYGYTF	TGTGCCAGTAGTATAAATCTTCGGGGCACTTATGGCTACACCTTC
TRBV4-3	13	-	TRBJ2-2	-	CASTSGEAGELFF	TGCGCCAGCACCTCCGGAGAGGCCGGGGAGCTGTTTTTT
TRBV28	11	-	TRBJ1-5	-	CASRTGWPQHF	TGTGCCAGCAGGACCGGTTGGCCCCAGCATTTT
TRBV9	14	-	TRBJ2-1	-	CASSVRPTINEQFF	TGTGCCAGCAGCGTTAGGCCCACAATCAATGAGCAGTTCTTC
TRBV27	15	-	TRBJ2-7	-	CASSLGRPRWSGRYF	TGTGCCAGCAGTTTAGGACGACCACGTTGGTCGGGGCGGTACTTC
TRBV7-9	15	-	TRBJ2-5	-	CASSLPWEQIETQYF	TGTGCCAGCAGCTTACCCTGGGAGCAGATCGAGACCCAGTACTTC
TRBV5-6	13	TRBD1	TRBJ2-7	-	CASSYRGGYEQYF	TGTGCCAGCAGCTACAGGGGTGGGTACGAGCAGTACTTC
TRBV15	15	TRBD1	TRBJ1-5	-	CATSREQGKGQPQHF	TGTGCCACCAGCAGAGAACAGGGGAAGGGTCAGCCCCAGCATTTT
TRBV6-5	16	TRBD1	TRBJ1-5	-	CASSYSWTGGNQPQHF	TGTGCCAGCAGTTACTCGTGGACAGGGGGCAATCAGCCCCAGCATTTT
TRBV2	15	TRBD1	TRBJ1-5	-	CASSGTGGSLQPQHF	TGTGCCAGCTCCGGGACAGGGGGCTCACTGCAGCCCCAGCATTTT
TRBV6-2/TRBV6-3	11	-	TRBJ2-7	-	CASSPGVGQYF	TGTGCCAGCAGTCCCGGGGTTGGGCAGTACTTC
TRBV19	13	TRBD1	TRBJ2-7	-	CASNRGLSYEQYF	TGTGCCAGTAACAGGGGTCTCTCCTACGAGCAGTACTTC
TRBV5-8	12	-	TRBJ1-5	-	CASSPGYQPQHF	TGTGCCAGCAGCCCGGGGTATCAGCCCCAGCATTTT
TRBV7-2	12	-	TRBJ1-2	-	CASSSRNYGYTF	TGTGCCAGCAGCTCGCGAAACTATGGCTACACCTTC
TRBV6-5	14	TRBD1	TRBJ2-3	-	CASRKGQGADTQYF	TGTGCCAGCAGAAAGGGGCAGGGGGCAGATACGCAGTATTTT
TRBV14	16	TRBD2	TRBJ2-1	-	CASSQGGLAGVNEQFF	TGTGCCAGCAGCCAAGGGGGACTAGCGGGAGTGAATGAGCAGTTCTTC
TRBV4-2	16	-	TRBJ2-7	-	CASSQGEGIRSYEQYF	TGTGCCAGCAGCCAAGGTGAGGGTATAAGAAGCTACGAGCAGTACTTC